These 17 T cell receptor beta chains originate from one sample sequenced in a study of human T cells and chemical hapten exposure. TCRdb re-derived calls from the RACE reads in MiXCR, one entry per CDR3 protein. The sample holds 300,000 to 450,000 distinct CDR3 sequences, 4.5% to 7% seen once. Time point in this sample: pre-sensitization, week 0. This sample's treatment: therapeutic diphenylcyclopropenone sensitization with weekly scalp DPC. Sample: whole blood, taken in connection with sensitization to the hapten diphenylcyclopropenone (DPC). These TCRs come from a woman aged 18-30 years with alopecia areata. Some clones in this sample may be carry-over from other donors' samples.

This clonotype was recorded many times. This chain connects TRBV20-1 to TRBJ2-4, with a possible D match to TRBD1 (6 bases). From germline, CDR1 is DFQATT and CDR2 SNEGSKA (reference sequence). V shed 6 bases and J shed 0 bases, with 12 bases lying between them. This CDR3 has 14 amino acids. This CDR3 reads CSASRGEAKNIQYF. CDR3 DNA: TGCAGTGCCAGCAGGGGTGAAGCCAAAAACATTCAGTACTTC.

This rearrangement joins TRBV18 to TRBJ1-2, with D maybe TRBD1 (6 bases). Deletions cut 3 bases from V and 1 base from J, with 12 bases between. CDR1 is KGHSH, CDR2 LQKENI, per germline. The CDR3 is 15 amino acids. Written as DNA, the CDR3 is TGTGCCAGCTCACCTAGGGACAACCTTAACTATGGCTACACCTTC. Protein sequence: CASSPRDNLNYGYTF.

This clonotype has ten or more counts. The chain has TRBV6-4 and TRBJ2-3; 8 positions match TRBD2. With V trimmed by 0 bases and J by 1 base, 0 bases remained unmatched. CDR1 MRHNA and CDR2 SNTAGT come from the germline V gene. The CDR3 runs 15 residues. CDR3 in amino acids: CASSDSSGGTDTQYF. Here the CDR3 DNA reads TGTGCCAGCAGTGACTCTAGCGGGGGCACAGATACGCAGTATTTT.

This clonotype was counted many times. The V call is TRBV7-2, the J call TRBJ2-1, with a weak D call TRBD1 (5 bases). The CDR3 is made up of 15 amino acids. CDR1 is SGHTA and CDR2 is FQGNSA in the germline V gene. The V end lost 7 bases, the J end lost 5 bases, and 18 bases lay between the germline ends. CDR3 loop: CASTPQGSVNNEQFF. For the CDR3, the DNA is TGTGCCAGCACCCCCCAGGGTTCGGTGAACAATGAGCAGTTCTTC.

Ten or more counts support this clonotype. The rearrangement uses TRBV29-1 and TRBJ2-1, with a possible D match to TRBD1 (5 bases). Trimming pared 3 bases from V and 4 bases from J, leaving 13 bases between. The V gene's germline CDR1 is SQVTM and CDR2 ANQGSEA. The CDR3 consists of 14 residues. The CDR3 region has the DNA TGCAGCGTTGACCAAGGACACTTATACAATGAGCAGTTCTTC. This translates into CSVDQGHLYNEQFF.

There are a few counts of this clonotype. V and J are TRBV2 and TRBJ1-2; D is undetermined. The CDR3 consists of 12 residues. The germline CDR1 and CDR2 sequences are SNHLY and FYNNEI. V was trimmed by 8 bases and J by 5 bases, leaving 12 bases between them. The CDR3: CASRLDFYGYTF. In nucleotides, the CDR3 is TGTGCCAGCCGACTGGACTTTTATGGCTACACCTTC.

In this sample, this clonotype turned up many times. The chain has TRBV12-3 or TRBV12-4 and TRBJ1-5; D unresolved. V lost 7 bases, J lost 0 bases, and 13 bases lay in between. CDR3 size: 15 residues. Here the CDR3 DNA reads TGTGCCAGCACCCAGTCCTATTATAGCAATCAGCCCCAGCATTTT. Encoded protein: CASTQSYYSNQPQHF.

The genes are TRBV20-1 and TRBJ2-5, with 10 bases aligning to TRBD2. The CDR3 contains 12 residues. Germline V CDR1 and CDR2: DFQATT, SNEGSKA (reference sequence). V shed 5 bases and J 5 bases; nucleotides not matched to a gene: 2. As DNA, the CDR3 is TGCAGTGCTCGGGGACTAGCGGAGACCCAGTACTTC. This codes for CSARGLAETQYF.

The chain links TRBV7-2 to TRBJ2-3, with TRBD2 matching over 12 bases. The CDR3 totals 16 residues. V was clipped by 3 bases and J by 1 base; unmatched bases: 2. The V gene's germline CDR1 is SGHTA and CDR2 FQGNSA. CDR3 loop: CASSFTSGGRTDTQYF. As DNA, the CDR3 is TGTGCCAGCAGCTTTACTAGCGGGGGGCGCACAGATACGCAGTATTTT. Looking up the rest from reference TRBV7-2 and TRBJ2-3 gives the full variable domain: GAGVSQSPSNKVTEKGKDVELRCDPISGHTALYWYRQSLGQGLEFLIYFQGNSAPDKSGLPSDRFSAERTGGSVSTLTIQRTQQEDSAVYLCASSFTSGGRTDTQYFGPGTRLTVL.

The J gene is TRBJ2-1, the V gene TRBV29-1; no clear D. The CDR3 extends over 13 amino acids. Trimming pared 3 bases from V and 5 bases from J, leaving 11 bases between. CDR1 and CDR2 (germline): SQVTM, ANQGSEA. The CDR3 DNA is TGCAGCGTTGAGCGTCCAGATAACAATGAGCAGTTCTTC. Its translation: CSVERPDNNEQFF.

The chain carries TRBV6-2 or TRBV6-3 and TRBJ2-1; unclear D gene. V shed 4 bases and J shed 0 bases, with 13 bases lying between them. Germline V gene sequence: CDR1 MNHEY, CDR2 SVGEGT. The CDR3 has 16 amino acids. As DNA, the CDR3 is TGTGCCAGCAGTTCCCGAGGTGATAACTCCTACAATGAGCAGTTCTTC. Translated, it gives CASSSRGDNSYNEQFF.

The chain employs TRBV6-2 or TRBV6-3 and TRBJ2-1; 10 bases are a match to TRBD2. The CDR3 runs to 15 residues. The J segment lost 4 bases and the V segment lost 3 bases, leaving 3 bases of the junction unmatched. CDR1 is MNHEY and CDR2 is SVGEGT in the germline V gene. Here the CDR3 DNA reads TGTGCCAGCAGTTATCTAGCGGGGGTTTACAATGAGCAGTTCTTC. Translated, it gives CASSYLAGVYNEQFF.

In its sample, this clonotype was seen many times. The chain combines TRBV6-5 with TRBJ1-1; D gene uncertain. From germline, CDR1 is MNHEY and CDR2 SVGAGI. V was shortened by 4 bases and J by 1 base, with 10 bases between the two germline ends. The CDR3 runs to 14 residues. CDR3: CASSSREPNTEAFF. DNA of the CDR3: TGTGCCAGCAGTTCGAGAGAGCCGAACACTGAAGCTTTCTTT.

This clonotype has a handful of counts. The rearrangement links TRBV3-1 to TRBJ2-1; 8 bases fit TRBD2. CDR1 is LGHDT and CDR2 is YNNKEL in the germline V gene (reference sequence). The CDR3 is 14 amino acids. V was pared by 3 bases and J by 7 bases, with 5 bases of the junction left unmatched. The CDR3 loop reads CASSHGGAGNEQFF. The CDR3 nucleotides read TGTGCCAGCAGCCACGGGGGGGCGGGAAATGAGCAGTTCTTC.

This clonotype was seen a handful of times. This chain joins TRBV11-2 and TRBJ1-3; D gene uncertain. The length of the CDR3 is 17 residues. Germline V gene lookup returns CDR1 SGHAT and CDR2 FQNNGV. Between the trimmed V and J ends, which lost 6 bases and 0 bases, there was a span of 18 bases. CDR3 amino acids: CASRRGTASFSGNTIYF. As DNA, the CDR3 is TGTGCCAGCAGACGGGGAACAGCAAGTTTCTCTGGAAACACCATATATTTT.

The J gene is TRBJ2-1, the V gene TRBV6-1; 15 nucleotides match TRBD2. The CDR3 has 19 residues. Germline CDR1 and CDR2: MNHNS and SASEGT. Trimming removed 6 bases from V and 3 bases from J; junction bases left unmatched: 12. The CDR3 sequence: CASRPSGTSGGPRYNEQFF. DNA of the CDR3: TGTGCCAGCAGACCATCCGGGACTAGCGGGGGGCCCCGCTACAATGAGCAGTTCTTC.

This clonotype has ten or more counts. The gene calls are TRBV9 and TRBJ2-3; 11 bases map to TRBD1. The CDR3 loop spans 18 amino acids. Germline V gene data show CDR1 as SGDLS and CDR2 as YYNGEE. The trim removed 3 bases at V and 2 bases at J, leaving 11 bases unmatched. The CDR3 here is CASSGRTGQGAFTDTQYF. The DNA for the CDR3 is TGTGCCAGCAGCGGACGTACCGGACAGGGGGCCTTCACAGATACGCAGTATTTT.